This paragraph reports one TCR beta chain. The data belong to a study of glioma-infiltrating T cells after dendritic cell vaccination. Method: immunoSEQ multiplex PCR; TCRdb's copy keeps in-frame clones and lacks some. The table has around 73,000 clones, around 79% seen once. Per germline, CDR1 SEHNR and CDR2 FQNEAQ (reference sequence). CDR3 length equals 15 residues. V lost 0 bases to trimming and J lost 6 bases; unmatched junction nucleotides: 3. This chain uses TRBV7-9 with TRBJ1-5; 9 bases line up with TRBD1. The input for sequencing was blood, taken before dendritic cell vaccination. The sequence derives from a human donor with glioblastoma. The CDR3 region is CASSLAGTGPQPQHF. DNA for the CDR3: TGTGCCAGCAGCTTAGCAGGGACAGGGCCTCAGCCCCAGCATTTT.